This TCR beta chain was profiled in a study of identical twins. Whole-study findings and limits: Within beta out-of-frame sequences, the excess sharing observed between twins was weaker.

Through template switching, a universal primer site was introduced, and the cDNA contained unique molecular identifiers. TCRdb re-called the 5' RACE reads with MiXCR, one entry per CDR3 protein. This repertoire shows hundreds of thousands of distinct CDR3 sequences, about 18% found once; its top ten account for roughly 14%. This clonotype appeared a few times. Its antigen is unidentified. Trimming left V 2 bases short and J 3 bases short, with 15 bases between. The CDR3 has 15 residues. Germline CDR1 and CDR2: SGHNT and YYREEE (reference sequence). These data are also associated with another study on T cells expressing NK-cell markers. That paper adds: These same clonotypes (in several donors) also led the CD3+CD56-NKG2C+ fraction.

The V gene is TRBV5-4, the J gene TRBJ2-7, with D perhaps TRBD1 (6 bases). This sequence was found in a woman under 30 in good health. The sequenced sample was PBMCs. The chain's CDR3 is CASSFAPGTLYEQYF. In nucleotides, the CDR3 is TGTGCCAGCAGCTTCGCCCCCGGGACACTCTACGAGCAGTACTTC.